Listed below are T cell receptor beta chains from one sample, sequenced in a study of blood T cell repertoires in COVID-19. Here immunoSEQ multiplex PCR was the method, and the copy in TCRdb shows in-frame clones only, minus some. Among a few hundred thousand clones listed, roughly 91% were seen once. The sequenced material came from PBMCs or T cells enriched from blood (not recorded which). These receptors all stem from a woman younger than 30 who had recovered from COVID-19. The CDR3 runs from the conserved cysteine through the conserved F or W. A D gene is named only where the DNA matches it firmly. The size field is filled for only some rows; it gives once, few, many or a size class.

NA	TRBV4-1	TRBJ1-6	NA	TGCGCCAGCAGCCAAGAAAGAACAAGTCGTACCCTCCACTTT	CASSQERTSRTLHF
NA	TRBV5-1	TRBJ1-3	NA	TGCGCCAGCAATTTGGACAGTCTATCTGGAAACACCATATATTTT	CASNLDSLSGNTIYF
NA	TRBV7-3	TRBJ2-3	NA	TGTGCCAGCAGTCCAACAGGTTACACAGATACGCAGTATTTT	CASSPTGYTDTQYF
NA	TRBV5-1	TRBJ2-7	NA	TGCGCCAGCAAACCCGGGACGGGAGCCTACGAGCAGTACTTC	CASKPGTGAYEQYF
TRBD1	TRBV29-1	TRBJ1-1	NA	TGCAGCGTACAAAGGACAGGGATCCCTGAAGCTTTCTTT	CSVQRTGIPEAFF
NA	TRBV7-9	TRBJ1-1	once	TGTGCCAGCGGAGCGGGACGTCGGAACACTGAAGCTTTCTTT	CASGAGRRNTEAFF
TRBD2	TRBV6-6	TRBJ2-3	NA	TGTGCCAGCAGTTACAGCGGGAAAAGCACAGATACGCAGTATTTT	CASSYSGKSTDTQYF
NA	TRBV9	TRBJ1-5	NA	TGTGCCAGGACTCGTCAGCCCCAGCATTTT	CARTRQPQHF
NA	TRBV3-1/TRBV3-2	TRBJ1-1	NA	TGTGCCAGCAGCCACTCCACCGGATACGAAGGAGAAACTGAAGCTTTCTTT	CASSHSTGYEGETEAFF
NA	TRBV3-1/TRBV3-2	TRBJ1-1	NA	TGTGCCAGCAGCCAAGTTTCCACAGGAGGGACTGAAGCTTTCTTT	CASSQVSTGGTEAFF
NA	TRBV6-5	TRBJ1-6	NA	TGTGCCAGCAGTTACTCCACGGGGAGGACTTCACCCCTCCACTTT	CASSYSTGRTSPLHF
TRBD1	TRBV27	TRBJ1-6	few	TGTGCCAGCAGTGACATGGGACAGCTTTATAATTCACCCCTCCACTTT	CASSDMGQLYNSPLHF
NA	TRBV5-4	TRBJ2-2	NA	TGTGCCAGCAGCTCTTTGACAGGGAACACCGGGGAGCTGTTTTTT	CASSSLTGNTGELFF
TRBD1	TRBV7-9	TRBJ2-2	NA	TGTGCCAGCAACCAGCGACAGGGGAACACCGGGGAGCTGTTTTTT	CASNQRQGNTGELFF
TRBD2	TRBV19	TRBJ2-7	NA	TGTGCCAGTAGTATACGGGGGGATTACTACGAGCAGTACTTC	CASSIRGDYYEQYF
NA	TRBV5-1	TRBJ2-7	NA	TGCGCCAGCAGCAGATCGGACAGACCCTACGAGCAGTACTTC	CASSRSDRPYEQYF
TRBD1	TRBV4-1	TRBJ1-2	few	TGCGCCAGCGGGGCCCCGGGACAGTACGGTAACTATGGCTACACCTTC	CASGAPGQYGNYGYTF
TRBD2	TRBV28	TRBJ2-5	NA	TGTGCCAGCAGGCGGACTAGCGGCTATCTCCAAGAGACCCAGTACTTC	CASRRTSGYLQETQYF
NA	TRBV10-3	TRBJ1-6	NA	TGTGCCATCAGTGACGGTATCCGGTCGGGATCACCCCTCCACTTT	CAISDGIRSGSPLHF
TRBD2	TRBV5-1	TRBJ2-3	NA	TGCGCCAGCAGCTTGGCTGGCGGGGGGGCGGGAGATACGCAGTATTTT	CASSLAGGGAGDTQYF
TRBD2	TRBV7-9	TRBJ2-5	NA	TGTGCCAGCAGCTCCAGCGGGGGGGCTTGGGAGACCCAGTACTTC	CASSSSGGAWETQYF
TRBD1	TRBV7-2	TRBJ1-6	NA	TGTGCCAGCAGCCTGCAGGGGGCCTCGACACCCCTCCACTTT	CASSLQGASTPLHF
TRBD1	TRBV30	TRBJ1-6	NA	TGTGCCTGGAGGGGACAGGGGGCGCATTCACCCCTCCACTTT	CAWRGQGAHSPLHF
NA	TRBV6-5	TRBJ2-7	NA	TGTGCCAGCAGTAAGGGGGGGTCATCCTACGAGCAGTACTTC	CASSKGGSSYEQYF
NA	TRBV5-1	TRBJ2-1	NA	TGCGCCAGCAGCTCGGACAGACACAATGAGCAGTTCTTC	CASSSDRHNEQFF
NA	TRBV23-1	TRBJ1-2	NA	TGCGCCAGCAGTCAAGCGGACAGTCTCATTTCCTATGGCTACACCTTC	CASSQADSLISYGYTF
NA	TRBV6-2/TRBV6-3	TRBJ2-3	NA	TGTGCCAGCAGTTATGGAGTGGATACGCAGTATTTT	CASSYGVDTQYF
TRBD2	TRBV5-5	TRBJ2-7	NA	TGTGCCAGCAGCTTGGTTCCTAGCGGGGGTGCCTACGAGCAGTACTTC	CASSLVPSGGAYEQYF
NA	TRBV1	TRBJ1-1	NA	TGCACCAGCGCCCCAGAGCGAGAGAACACTGAAGCTTTCTTT	CTSAPERENTEAFF
NA	TRBV7-9	TRBJ2-7	few	TGTGCCAGCAGCCAACACATCTCCCTCAGCTCCTACGAGCAGTACTTC	CASSQHISLSSYEQYF
TRBD1	TRBV7-9	TRBJ1-1	few	TGTGCCAGCAGCTTAGCTTCAGGGGGTAGCACTGAAGCTTTCTTT	CASSLASGGSTEAFF
TRBD1	TRBV9	TRBJ1-3	NA	TGTGCCAGCAGCGTAGTAGGTCAGGGGGGCTCTGGAAACACCATATATTTT	CASSVVGQGGSGNTIYF
TRBD2	TRBV18	TRBJ2-5	NA	TGTGCCAGCTCACCACGGGGAGGGAAAGAGACCCAGTACTTC	CASSPRGGKETQYF
NA	TRBV11-2	TRBJ2-2	few	TGTGCCAGCAGCCCCCTCTCGGGATTTACCGGGGAGCTGTTTTTT	CASSPLSGFTGELFF
NA	TRBV6-2/TRBV6-3	TRBJ2-5	NA	TGTGCCAGCAGCCGAGGGGGGGCCCAAGAGACCCAGTACTTC	CASSRGGAQETQYF
TRBD2	TRBV9	TRBJ2-3	once	TGTGCCAGCAGCATGGGGACTAGCGGGGTTACAGATACGCAGTATTTT	CASSMGTSGVTDTQYF
TRBD1	TRBV30	TRBJ2-4	NA	TGTGCCTGGAGCCCCAAGGGGGCTGGGGACATTCAGTACTTC	CAWSPKGAGDIQYF
TRBD2	TRBV7-2	TRBJ2-5	NA	TGTGCCAGCAGCCAGAGCGGGGCCCAAGAGACCCAGTACTTC	CASSQSGAQETQYF
NA	TRBV2	TRBJ1-6	NA	TGTGCCAGCAGTGAAGGGCAGGGTATTTCACCCCTCCACTTT	CASSEGQGISPLHF
NA	TRBV30	TRBJ1-2	NA	TGTGCCTGGAGTGTGGGGAGGCCCTATGGCTACACCTTC	CAWSVGRPYGYTF
NA	TRBV7-2	TRBJ2-7	NA	TGTGCCAGCAGCTTTTTCGGGGACTACGAGCAGTACTTC	CASSFFGDYEQYF
TRBD2	TRBV5-4	TRBJ2-1	NA	TGTGCCAGCAGCCCTCCGGGACTAGCGGGGGGCGCCTACAATGAGCAGTTCTTC	CASSPPGLAGGAYNEQFF
NA	TRBV4-1	TRBJ2-5	NA	TGCGCCAGCAGCCAAGCCCCCCTTCGGCAAGAGACCCAGTACTTC	CASSQAPLRQETQYF
NA	TRBV19	TRBJ1-3	NA	TGTGCCACCAGGGGTCTTTCCTCTGGAAACACCATATATTTT	CATRGLSSGNTIYF